One and the same sample provided the 12 T cell receptor beta chains below, sequenced in a study of neurological immune-mediated disorders. TCRdb redid the calling of the 5' RACE reads with MiXCR, one entry per CDR3 protein. In the table there are fewer than 55,000 distinct CDR3 sequences, around 6% of which are singletons. What was sequenced was CD4+ T cells from blood. Source of these receptors: a woman aged 40 to 50 in good health.

This clonotype was picked up many times. This chain joins TRBV11-1 and TRBJ2-5; the D is unclear. With 5 bases removed from V and 5 bases from J, the gap between germline ends came to 9 bases. CDR3 length equals 12 residues. CDR1 is SGHAT, CDR2 FQDESV, per germline (reference sequence). CDR3 protein: CASSPRMETQYF. The DNA of the CDR3 is TGTGCCAGCAGCCCCCGGATGGAGACCCAGTACTTC.

This clonotype was seen ten or more times. This rearrangement joins TRBV5-6 to TRBJ2-7, with 12 bases identical to TRBD2. V was pared by 0 bases and J by 0 bases, with 4 bases of the junction left unmatched. Germline V lookup: CDR1 SGHDT, CDR2 YYEEEE. The CDR3 is 17 amino acids. CDR3 DNA: TGTGCCAGCAGCTTGGCCCCGACTAGCGGGAGCTCCTACGAGCAGTACTTC. Amino acid sequence: CASSLAPTSGSSYEQYF.

This clonotype has at least ten counts. The V gene is TRBV18, the J gene TRBJ1-3; D remains unclear. Germline CDR1 is KGHSH and CDR2 is LQKENI. Trimming shortened V by 4 bases and J by 4 bases, and 14 bases separated the two germline ends. This CDR3 has 15 residues. The CDR3 region is CASSLLEVSGNTIYF. Written as DNA, the CDR3 is TGTGCCAGCTCACTCCTTGAAGTCTCCGGAAACACCATATATTTT.

This clonotype was seen at least ten times. V gene TRBV5-1 combines with J gene TRBJ1-1; possibly TRBD1 for D (5 bases). The CDR3 spans 13 residues. Germline V CDR1 and CDR2: SGHRS, YFSETQ. V was trimmed by 3 bases and J by 11 bases, leaving 17 bases between them. The CDR3 protein is CASSWDGGELAFF. Written as DNA, the CDR3 is TGCGCCAGCAGCTGGGATGGGGGGGAATTGGCTTTCTTT. The complete variable domain, with remaining parts taken from reference TRBV5-1 and TRBJ1-1, reads KAGVTQTPRYLIKTRGQQVTLSCSPISGHRSVSWYQQTPGQGLQFLFEYFSETQRNKGNFPGRFSGRQFSNSRSEMNVSTLELGDSALYLCASSWDGGELAFFGQGTRLTVV.

This clonotype was observed many times. V and J are TRBV7-2 and TRBJ2-1; the D call may be TRBD1 or TRBD2 (5 bases each). This CDR3 has 15 residues. V gave up 4 bases and J gave up 0 bases, with 10 bases separating them. The germline gives CDR1 SGHTA, CDR2 FQGNSA. The CDR3 loop is CASSWDVSSYNEQFF. The CDR3 DNA is TGTGCCAGCAGCTGGGACGTTAGCTCCTACAATGAGCAGTTCTTC.

This clonotype was picked up many times. The rearrangement uses TRBV10-3 and TRBJ1-5; 9 nucleotides match TRBD1. Trimming took 6 bases from V and 4 from J; bases not matched to a gene: 7. Germline V gene sequence: CDR1 ENHRY, CDR2 SYGVKD. This CDR3 has 15 amino acids. The CDR3 DNA sequence: TGTGCCATCAGCTTGGGACAGGGAGAGAATCAGCCCCAGCATTTT. This codes for CAISLGQGENQPQHF.

This clonotype was recorded at least ten times. This chain joins TRBV28 and TRBJ2-7, with D perhaps given as TRBD1 or TRBD2 (5 bases each). V was pared by 8 bases and J by 4 bases, with 12 bases between. The CDR3 contains 12 residues. Germline values: CDR1 MDHEN, CDR2 SYDVKM. For the CDR3, the DNA is TGTGCCAGCGGGTTGGGACCGTACGAGCAGTACTTC. The encoded protein is CASGLGPYEQYF. Looking up the rest from reference TRBV28 and TRBJ2-7 gives the full variable domain: DVKVTQSSRYLVKRTGEKVFLECVQDMDHENMFWYRQDPGLGLRLIYFSYDVKMKEKGDIPEGYSVSREKKERFSLILESASTNQTSMYLCASGLGPYEQYFGPGTRLTVT.

This clonotype was observed at least ten times. The chain carries TRBV5-1 and TRBJ1-3, with D unresolved. The germline CDR1 and CDR2 sequences are SGHRS and YFSETQ. With 2 bases removed from V and 0 bases from J, the gap between germline ends came to 6 bases. There are 14 residues in the CDR3. CDR3 amino acids: CASSFSDSGNTIYF. The CDR3 nucleotides are TGCGCCAGCAGCTTCAGTGACTCTGGAAACACCATATATTTT.

This clonotype was recorded many times. The genes are TRBV7-2 and TRBJ2-7; D is possibly TRBD2 (6 bases). The CDR3 totals 15 residues. CDR1 and CDR2 from the germline V gene are SGHTA and FQGNSA. Trimming cost V 0 bases and J 7 bases, with 16 bases left between them. CDR3 residues: CASSLAPTGAGEQYF. The CDR3 nucleotides are TGTGCCAGCAGCTTAGCGCCGACGGGAGCGGGTGAGCAGTACTTC.

Many counts were recorded for this clonotype. Here the CDR3 DNA reads TGCGCCAGCAGCTTGACTAGCCTCGAAGAGACCCAGTACTTC. Residues: CASSLTSLEETQYF. The J gene is TRBJ2-5, the V gene TRBV5-1, with a weak D call TRBD2 (6 bases). The CDR3 contains 14 residues. V dropped 1 base and J dropped 3 bases, with 10 bases sitting between them. Germline CDR1 and CDR2: SGHRS and YFSETQ.

This clonotype has ten or more counts. The chain couples TRBV12-3 or TRBV12-4 to TRBJ2-3, with 9 nucleotides matching TRBD1. Trimming cost V 3 bases and J 6 bases; bases outside gene matches: 7. This CDR3 comprises 15 residues. The CDR3 sequence: CASSFVGTGTDTQYF. The DNA for the CDR3 is TGTGCCAGCAGTTTTGTAGGGACAGGGACCGATACGCAGTATTTT.

This clonotype was detected ten times or more. The rearrangement links TRBV7-6 to TRBJ2-3; 8 nucleotides agree with TRBD1. CDR1 SGHVS and CDR2 FNYEAQ come from the germline V gene. V trimming: 5 bases; J trimming: 2 bases; junction bases outside the gene matches: 6. This CDR3 is 15 amino acids long. CDR3 DNA sequence: TGTGCCAGCAGCCCAGGGACAGGTTACACAGATACGCAGTATTTT. Amino acids: CASSPGTGYTDTQYF.